This TCR beta chain was documented in a study of regulatory T cells in long-lasting Graves disease. Study as a whole: Graves' patients diagnosed newly had used antithyroid drugs under 3 months.

Arm-PCR of CDR3 regions with iRepertoire HTBI primers generated TCR beta libraries. From the multiplex PCR reads, TCRdb called clonotypes with MiXCR, one entry per CDR3 protein. Of some 250,000 distinct CDR3 sequences in the sample, 18% were seen once. Stated time point: newly diagnosed GD, antithyroid drugs for less than 3 months. From PBMCs, RNA was extracted and then used to make the TCR library. Xi'an, China, was home to the endocrinology department that provided patients. This clonotype was detected a few times. It may be a read error: a sequence one base away is much more abundant. The data also belong to a second study, concerning T cells in Graves' hyperthyroidism and ophthalmopathy. That source notes: TCR CDR3 underwent first-round RT-PCR with the HTBI primer set.

Sequenced here: peripheral blood mononuclear cells (PBMCs), sampled at new diagnosis, from a patient treated with antithyroid drugs. This TCR was sampled from a woman in her thirties with Graves disease.

The chain's CDR3 is CASSPGAWAPEAFF. CDR3 sequence (DNA): TGTGCCAGCAGCCCAGGGGCATGGGCCCCTGAAGCTTTCTTT. The chain carries TRBV14 and TRBJ1-1; possibly TRBD1 for D (6 bases). The length of the CDR3 is 14 residues. Per germline, CDR1 SGHDN and CDR2 FVKESK. V shed 4 bases and J shed 6 bases, with 15 bases lying between them.